The source of this T cell receptor (beta chain) is a study of T cells in Graves' hyperthyroidism and ophthalmopathy. TCR beta CDR3 regions were amplified from RNA. During a first-round RT-PCR of the TCR CDR3, the HTBI primer set was used. TCRdb used MiXCR to reprocess the multiplex PCR reads, holding one entry per CDR3 protein. This sample has around 350,000 distinct CDR3 sequences; 15% occur once, and the top ten carry approximately 19%. The V gene's germline CDR1 is SGHVS and CDR2 FQNEAQ. The CDR3 is 14 amino acids. V lost 6 bases, J lost 7 bases, and 15 bases lay in between. Ten or more counts support this clonotype.

This TCR was sampled from a woman aged 55-70 years with Graves' ophthalmopathy. Sequenced material: blood. The genes are TRBV7-8 and TRBJ1-4; D gene unclear. CDR3 sequence: CASSFGSRPEKLFF. The CDR3 region has the DNA TGTGCCAGCAGTTTCGGGAGCCGTCCTGAAAAACTGTTTTTT. The full variable domain, completed using reference TRBV7-8 and TRBJ1-4, is GAGVSQSPRYKVAKRGQDVALRCDPISGHVSLFWYQQALGQGPEFLTYFQNEAQLDKSGLPSDRFFAERPEGSVSTLKIQRTQQEDSAVYLCASSFGSRPEKLFFGSGTQLSVL.